These T cell receptor beta chains were read from a single sample in a study of T cell repertoires in cytomegalovirus infection. The antigens for these receptors are not known. Via MiXCR, TCRdb re-called the reads, giving one row per CDR3 protein. Of about 58,000 distinct CDR3 sequences listed, around a fifth are singletons. The sample in question was CD8+ T cells from cultured PBMCs, obtained from culture after CMV antigen stimulation. These receptors were taken from a human donor in good health (CMV status not recorded). Some clones in this sample may be carry-over from other donors' samples. Both conserved end residues are part of each CDR3. A D gene is named only where the DNA matches it firmly. The size entry is marked missing in some rows and otherwise reads once, few, many or a size class.

>TRBV12-3/TRBV12-4|-|few|TRBJ2-3
TGTGCCAGCAGTTTTAGGGGTCTAGCGCGGGATACGCAGTATTTT
CASSFRGLARDTQYF
>TRBV7-6|TRBD1|few|TRBJ2-1
TGTGCCAGCAGCTTTTATAGGCCAGGGGGCCACCCCAATGAGCAGTTCTTC
CASSFYRPGGHPNEQFF
>TRBV6-2/TRBV6-3|-|few|TRBJ1-2
TGTGCCAGCAGGCACAGGGAAGGCTACACCTTC
CASRHREGYTF
>TRBV7-9|TRBD2|many|TRBJ2-1
TGTGCCAGCAGCCTCGGGGAAGCGGGACGCAGGAATGAGCAGTTCTTC
CASSLGEAGRRNEQFF
>TRBV15|TRBD1|-|TRBJ1-2
TGTGCCACCAGCACCCGGGACAGTAACTATGGCTACACCTTC
CATSTRDSNYGYTF
>TRBV5-1|-|once|TRBJ2-5
TGCGCCAGCAGCTTGGCAGTGGCGATAGCGAGGGAGACCCAGTACTTC
CASSLAVAIARETQYF
>TRBV20-1|-|-|TRBJ2-1
TGCAGTGCTACGACTTCAGAGAATCCTTACAATGAGCAGTTCTTC
CSATTSENPYNEQFF
>TRBV10-3|-|few|TRBJ2-2
TGTGCCATCAGTGAAAATGTTGGAACCGGGGAGCTGTTTTTT
CAISENVGTGELFF
>TRBV6-1|-|few|TRBJ2-7
TGTGCCAGCAGTGAAAAAAGCGGAGTCCCTAACACCTACGAGCAGTACTTC
CASSEKSGVPNTYEQYF
>TRBV7-8|TRBD2|-|TRBJ2-1
TGTGCCAGCAGCTCCTTGACTAGCGGGGCGCCTTTGTCCTCCTACAATGAGCAGTTCTTC
CASSSLTSGAPLSSYNEQFF
>TRBV7-2|-|few|TRBJ2-7
TGTGCCAGCAGCTCAGGACCGACCCCCAGAAACGAGCAGTACTTC
CASSSGPTPRNEQYF
>TRBV7-9|-|few|TRBJ2-5
TGTGCCAGCAGCTTAGTCCCAGGGATGGCGGTTGAAGAGACCCAGTACTTC
CASSLVPGMAVEETQYF
>TRBV27|-|few|TRBJ2-3
TGTGCCAGCAGTTTGATAACTAGCACAGATACGCAGTATTTT
CASSLITSTDTQYF
>TRBV7-2|TRBD2|-|TRBJ2-7
TGTGCCAGCAGCCCTGGACTAGCTATTTACGAGCAGTACTTC
CASSPGLAIYEQYF
>TRBV24-1|TRBD2|-|TRBJ2-1
TGTGCCACCAGTGATTTTTCCTTAGCGGGAGGGCCAGGGGATGAGCAGTTCTTC
CATSDFSLAGGPGDEQFF
>TRBV7-6|-|-|TRBJ1-5
TGTGCCAGCAGCTTATGGTTGGGTGAGGGACAGCCCCAGCATTTT
CASSLWLGEGQPQHF
>TRBV12-3/TRBV12-4|-|-|TRBJ2-2
TGTGCCAGCAGTCCCCCAGGGTACAGCGGGGAGCTGTTTTTT
CASSPPGYSGELFF
>TRBV12-3/TRBV12-4|-|-|TRBJ2-4
TGTGCCAGCAGAGATAGCGTCTCCAAAAACATTCAGTACTTC
CASRDSVSKNIQYF
>TRBV7-2|TRBD2|-|TRBJ2-1
TGTGCCAGCAGCTTAGGGACTAGCGGCTGGAATTCCTACAATGAGCAGTTCTTC
CASSLGTSGWNSYNEQFF
>TRBV28|-|few|TRBJ1-1
TGTGCCAGCAGTTTCCTCGGGACCCGAGGTGGCACTGAAGCTTTCTTT
CASSFLGTRGGTEAFF
>TRBV7-2|-|-|TRBJ1-5
TGTGCCAGCAGCTTTGAGGGGGGCAATCAGCCCCAGCATTTT
CASSFEGGNQPQHF
>TRBV7-8|TRBD1|-|TRBJ1-5
TGTGCCAGCAGCACCGGACAGGGGGGACAGCCCCAGCATTTT
CASSTGQGGQPQHF
>TRBV28|-|few|TRBJ2-7
TGTGCCAGCAGTCCCATCTCGGATGGGTACGAGCAGTACTTC
CASSPISDGYEQYF
>TRBV15|-|-|TRBJ2-5
TGTGCCACCAGCAGAGTGGGGGGACAAGAGACCCAGTACTTC
CATSRVGGQETQYF
>TRBV27|-|-|TRBJ2-7
TGTGCCAGCAGTTTGTCAGTAGAAGTCTACGAGCAGTACTTC
CASSLSVEVYEQYF
>TRBV6-1|TRBD2|-|TRBJ2-1
TGTGCCAGCGAAAGCCTAGCGGGCTCCTACAATGAGCAGTTCTTC
CASESLAGSYNEQFF
>TRBV2|-|many|TRBJ2-3
TGTGCCAGCAGTGACGGTCGGACTAGCACAGATACGCAGTATTTT
CASSDGRTSTDTQYF
>TRBV4-1|-|few|TRBJ1-3
TGCGCCAGCAGCCAAGAAACCGAGGGGATCGGAAACACCATATATTTT
CASSQETEGIGNTIYF
>TRBV20-1|-|-|TRBJ2-1
TGCAGTGCTAGAAAGGACAATGAGCAGTTCTTC
CSARKDNEQFF
>TRBV7-8|-|few|TRBJ2-3
TGTGCCAGCAGCTTAGACGCCGTTGAAGATACGCAGTATTTT
CASSLDAVEDTQYF
>TRBV11-3|-|-|TRBJ2-3
TGTGCCAGCAGCTTAGGAAGTTTGGCAGATACGCAGTATTTT
CASSLGSLADTQYF
>TRBV7-7|-|few|TRBJ2-5
TGTGCCAGCAGCTTATTCCCAAGAGAGGGCTGGGAGACCCAGTACTTC
CASSLFPREGWETQYF
>TRBV14|-|-|TRBJ1-4
TGTGCCAGCAGCCAAGAACGGCGGGGGAAACTGTTTTTT
CASSQERRGKLFF
>TRBV29-1|TRBD2|many|TRBJ2-2
TGCAGCGTTGAGACCATAGGTAGCGGGAGGAACGGGGAGCTGTTTTTT
CSVETIGSGRNGELFF
>TRBV19|-|-|TRBJ1-1
TGTGCCAGTAGTCCCGTAAGGCAGGGAGGGGAAGCTTTCTTT
CASSPVRQGGEAFF
>TRBV7-9|-|-|TRBJ2-1
TGTGCCAGCAGCTTAGGCAGGGACAATGAGCAGTTCTTC
CASSLGRDNEQFF
>TRBV5-5|-|-|TRBJ2-3
TGTGCCAGCAGCTTGGATTGGCCAACTCCTCCAGATACGCAGTATTTT
CASSLDWPTPPDTQYF
>TRBV6-2/TRBV6-3|-|-|TRBJ1-2
TGTGCCAGCAGTCGCGGGGAGCTCTATGGCTACACCTTC
CASSRGELYGYTF
>TRBV4-3|-|few|TRBJ1-4
TGCGCCAGCAGCCAAGATAGCTTAACTAATGAAAAACTGTTTTTT
CASSQDSLTNEKLFF
>TRBV10-3|TRBD1|few|TRBJ2-1
TGTGCCTCCCGGGACAGCTACAATGAGCAGTTCTTC
CASRDSYNEQFF
>TRBV7-2|-|few|TRBJ2-1
TGTGCCAGCAGTCTTTTTAGGGGGAATGAGCAGTTCTTC
CASSLFRGNEQFF
>TRBV7-9|-|-|TRBJ2-1
TGTGCCAGCAGCTTAATTTCAGGGGCCTACAATGAGCAGTTCTTC
CASSLISGAYNEQFF
>TRBV27|-|-|TRBJ2-1
TGTGCCAGCAGTCCCGGGACTCTCGGCAGGGAGCAGTTCTTC
CASSPGTLGREQFF
>TRBV6-1|-|-|TRBJ2-1
TGTGCCAGTCATACAAGGGCAGGTCGGGACAATGAGCAGTTCTTC
CASHTRAGRDNEQFF
>TRBV19|TRBD1|-|TRBJ2-7
TGTGCCAGTACCGAAGGACAGGGGCCTGCCTACGAGCAGTACTTC
CASTEGQGPAYEQYF